These 32 T cell receptor beta chains were all obtained from the same sample, sequenced in a study of chemoradiotherapy in HPV16-positive cancers. Some clones are missing from TCRdb's copy, which holds only in-frame ones; the method was immunoSEQ multiplex PCR. The table lists 20,000 or so clones, 80% to 90% of them singletons. This specimen consisted of blood, obtained from a patient who underwent chemoradiotherapy. Source of these receptors: a human donor with HPV-associated anogenital cancer.

The chain uses TRBV7-2 and TRBJ2-3; 10 nucleotides match TRBD2. CDR1 is SGHTA, CDR2 FQGNSA, per germline. Losses at the gene ends were 3 bases for V and 0 bases for J; bases not matched to a gene: 9. This CDR3 comprises 18 residues. The CDR3 here is CASSFPRLAGRSTDTQYF. The CDR3 DNA reads TGTGCCAGCAGCTTCCCCCGACTAGCGGGTCGGAGCACAGATACGCAGTATTTT.

This clone came up a few times. The chain links TRBV18 to TRBJ2-7, with 9 bases matching TRBD1. This CDR3 contains 15 residues. Germline CDR1 reads KGHSH; CDR2 reads LQKENI. Trimming removed 4 bases from V and 6 bases from J; junction bases left unmatched: 10. CDR3 coding DNA: TGTGCCAGCTCACAGCAGGGGACAGGGCTCTCCGAGCAGTACTTC. This codes for CASSQQGTGLSEQYF.

The chain recombines TRBV28 with TRBJ2-7; D not resolved. The germline V and J ends were trimmed by 6 bases and 2 bases, with 11 bases remaining between them. Germline-derived CDR1 and CDR2 are MDHEN and SYDVKM. CDR3 size: 13 residues. The DNA of the CDR3 is TGTGCCAGCAGCCGCCCCCGGGCCTACGAGCAGTACTTC. Translation gives CASSRPRAYEQYF.

The chain is built from TRBV19 and TRBJ1-2; a weak D match, TRBD1 (5 bases). Germline assignment: CDR1 LNHDA and CDR2 SQIVND (reference sequence). CDR3 length equals 14 residues. The germline V and J ends were trimmed by 4 bases and 2 bases, with 11 bases remaining between them. The CDR3 is CASSTGPTNYGYTF. The CDR3 DNA follows: TGTGCCAGTAGTACAGGGCCCACCAACTATGGCTACACCTTC.

The sample holds one count of this clone. The CDR3 DNA is TGTGCCAGCAGCTTACAGGGTGGGGTGACTGAAGCTTTCTTT. It codes for CASSLQGGVTEAFF. The gene calls are TRBV13 and TRBJ1-1; tentatively, D is TRBD1 (5 bases). V was clipped by 2 bases and J by 5 bases, with 12 bases between them. From germline, CDR1 is PRHDT and CDR2 FYEKMQ (reference sequence). The CDR3 runs 14 residues.

The CDR3 bases are TGTGCCAGCAGCTTTAGACAGGGCTATGGCTACACCTTC. Protein sequence: CASSFRQGYGYTF. This chain connects TRBV7-8 to TRBJ1-2; 7 bases fit TRBD1. In germline, CDR1 is SGHVS, CDR2 FQNEAQ. J lost 4 bases, V lost 3 bases, and 2 bases had no gene match. The CDR3 contains 13 residues.

This clone was counted once. The rearrangement uses TRBV28 and TRBJ1-2; 7 bases line up with TRBD1. CDR1 and CDR2 (germline): MDHEN, SYDVKM. V dropped 6 bases and J dropped 0; count of bases not matched to a gene: 7. This CDR3 region has 15 residues. The CDR3 region is CASRGGDSANYGYTF. For the CDR3, the DNA is TGTGCCAGCAGGGGAGGGGACAGCGCTAACTATGGCTACACCTTC.

V and J are TRBV5-4 and TRBJ2-1, with TRBD2 identical over 9 bases. This CDR3 contains 15 residues. The germline CDR1 and CDR2 sequences are SGHNT and YYREEE (reference sequence). Germline trimming cut 4 bases from V and 6 bases from J; bases unmatched to any gene: 8. CDR3 in amino acids: CASSPTRGGANEQFF. CDR3 bases: TGTGCCAGCAGCCCGACCCGCGGGGGGGCCAATGAGCAGTTCTTC.

The genes are TRBV5-6 and TRBJ1-2; tentatively, D is TRBD1 (5 bases). Germline V gene lookup returns CDR1 SGHDT and CDR2 YYEEEE. The length of the CDR3 is 12 residues. The ends were cut back, 3 bases at V and 7 bases at J, with 10 bases in the middle. The CDR3 region has the DNA TGTGCCAGCAGCTCGGAGGGACGTGGCTACACCTTC. Translation gives CASSSEGRGYTF.

The J gene is TRBJ2-7, the V gene TRBV25-1; 7 nucleotides agree with TRBD1. Germline loops: CDR1 MGHDK, CDR2 SYGVNS. The CDR3 consists of 17 residues. V dropped 6 bases and J dropped 6; count of bases not matched to a gene: 20. DNA for the CDR3: TGTGCCAGCAGCAGAGCCCGATCGACAGGGACCCTGGGCGAGCAGTACTTC. The encoded protein is CASSRARSTGTLGEQYF.

In DNA form, the CDR3 reads TGTGCCAGCAGCACCCTAGTGACAGATACGCAGTATTTT. This sequence encodes CASSTLVTDTQYF. The rearrangement joins TRBV6-5 to TRBJ2-3; D remains unclear. V was pared by 6 bases and J by 3 bases, with 10 bases between. Per germline, CDR1 MNHEY and CDR2 SVGAGI. The length of the CDR3 is 13 residues.

J is TRBJ1-2 and V is TRBV19, with a weak D call TRBD1 (5 bases). Trimming pared 10 bases from V and 8 bases from J, leaving 17 bases between. The CDR3 is made up of 12 amino acids. The V gene's germline CDR1 is LNHDA and CDR2 SQIVND (reference sequence). CDR3 sequence (DNA): TGTGCCACCGACCGAGGGGCAGTAGGCTACACCTTC. Encoded protein: CATDRGAVGYTF.

This chain connects TRBV12-5 to TRBJ2-5; no clear D. CDR1 LGHNT and CDR2 FRNRAP come from the germline V gene. The CDR3 has 11 residues. The germline V and J ends were trimmed by 6 bases and 0 bases, with 2 bases remaining between them. CDR3 DNA sequence: TGTGCTAGTGGCTACCAAGAGACCCAGTACTTC. This translates into CASGYQETQYF.

The chain has TRBV4-3 and TRBJ1-2, with 7 bases aligning to TRBD1. This CDR3 has 12 amino acids. Germline trimming cut 4 bases from V and 9 bases from J; bases unmatched to any gene: 5. Per the germline V gene, CDR1 is LGHNA and CDR2 is YSLEER. CDR3 loop: CASSLDRVSYTF. CDR3 in DNA: TGCGCCAGCAGCCTCGACAGGGTGAGCTACACCTTC.

The V gene is TRBV6-1, the J gene TRBJ1-5; D gene ambiguous. The CDR3 totals 13 residues. The germline CDR1 and CDR2 sequences are MNHNS and SASEGT. Trimming took 2 bases from V and 6 from J, leaving 8 bases between them. The chain's CDR3 is CASSELRGQPQHF. CDR3 DNA sequence: TGTGCCAGCAGTGAACTCCGGGGTCAGCCCCAGCATTTT.

The count of this clone is one. The J gene is TRBJ2-5, the V gene TRBV15; 8 bases fit TRBD1. The CDR3 is made up of 13 amino acids. Trimming at V came to 8 bases and at J to 4 bases, leaving 6 bases not matched to a gene. Germline V CDR1 and CDR2: LNHNV, YYDKDF (reference sequence). The CDR3 DNA follows: TGTGCCACCTCCCTCACAGGGGGAGAGACCCAGTACTTC. Protein: CATSLTGGETQYF.

The chain links TRBV18 to TRBJ2-3; no clear D gene. The CDR3 contains 15 residues. Germline loops: CDR1 KGHSH, CDR2 LQKENI. Trimming cost V 1 base and J 0 bases, with 8 bases left between them. CDR3 nucleotides: TGTGCCAGCTCACCACTGACGGATAGCACAGATACGCAGTATTTT. Amino acids: CASSPLTDSTDTQYF.

V and J are TRBV29-1 and TRBJ2-2; TRBD2 aligns across 14 bases. With V trimmed by 0 bases and J by 6 bases, 9 bases remained unmatched. The CDR3 sequence is 18 residues long. Germline V gives CDR1 SQVTM, CDR2 ANQGSEA. The CDR3 spells CSVEDLTSGGDTSGELFF. The CDR3 DNA reads as TGCAGCGTTGAAGATCTGACTAGCGGGGGGGATACGTCCGGGGAGCTGTTTTTT.

The chain employs TRBV15 and TRBJ1-4; 10 bases match TRBD1. The CDR3 extends over 15 amino acids. Germline V gene data show CDR1 as LNHNV and CDR2 as YYDKDF (reference sequence). Trimming cost V 3 bases and J 7 bases; bases outside gene matches: 5. CDR3 nucleotides: TGTGCCACCAGCAGGGGGGACAGGGGTTCTGAAAAACTGTTTTTT. Translating gives CATSRGDRGSEKLFF. Supplemented by reference TRBV15 and TRBJ1-4, the full variable domain reads DAMVIQNPRYQVTQFGKPVTLSCSQTLNHNVMYWYQQKSSQAPKLLFHYYDKDFNNEADTPDNFQSRRPNTSFCFLDIRSPGLGDTAMYLCATSRGDRGSEKLFFGSGTQLSVL.

The chain combines TRBV5-6 with TRBJ1-1; D not certain. Trimming removed 1 base from V and 1 base from J, with 8 bases in between. The CDR3 is 14 residues long. The germline gives CDR1 SGHDT, CDR2 YYEEEE. DNA for the CDR3: TGTGCCAGCAGCTTGAGCCAGCGGAACACTGAAGCTTTCTTT. Translation gives CASSLSQRNTEAFF.

V is TRBV7-6 and J is TRBJ1-3; D remains ambiguous. The CDR3 totals 16 residues. CDR1 and CDR2 from the germline V gene are SGHVS and FNYEAQ. The V and J ends lost 2 bases and 1 base respectively, with 12 bases between them. DNA for the CDR3: TGTGCCAGCAGCTTAAGCCCAATGGTGTCTGGAAACACCATATATTTT. This sequence encodes CASSLSPMVSGNTIYF.

The chain is built from TRBV29-1 and TRBJ2-2, with 12 bases lining up with TRBD2. Germline-derived CDR1 and CDR2 are SQVTM and ANQGSEA. The CDR3 sequence is 14 residues long. Losses at the gene ends were 5 bases for V and 4 bases for J; bases not matched to a gene: 2. The CDR3 region is CSVRTSGTTGELFF. CDR3 DNA sequence: TGCAGCGTTCGGACTAGCGGGACCACCGGGGAGCTGTTTTTT.

This chain links TRBV18 with TRBJ2-6, with a possible D match to TRBD2 (5 bases). CDR1 is KGHSH and CDR2 is LQKENI in the germline V gene. V shed 1 base and J shed 0 bases, with 7 bases lying between them. The CDR3 runs 16 residues. The CDR3 here is CASSPQGDSGANVLTF. CDR3 sequence (DNA): TGTGCCAGCTCACCACAGGGAGACTCTGGGGCCAACGTCCTGACTTTC.

This chain links TRBV27 with TRBJ2-1; TRBD1 matches at 11 bases. CDR3 length equals 18 residues. V lost 2 bases and J lost 7; bases outside the gene matches: 13. Germline V CDR1 and CDR2: MNHEY, SMNVEV (reference sequence). The CDR3 loop reads CASSLAGVGTGGGNEQFF. The DNA of the CDR3 is TGTGCCAGCAGTTTAGCAGGGGTGGGGACAGGGGGAGGGAATGAGCAGTTCTTC.

The chain uses TRBV11-3 and TRBJ1-2, with 9 bases matching TRBD1. Trimming removed 7 bases from V and 5 bases from J; junction bases left unmatched: 11. CDR1 is SGHNT, CDR2 YENEEA, per germline. CDR3 length equals 15 residues. The CDR3 loop is CASTSGDRGRYGYTF. Here the CDR3 DNA reads TGTGCCAGCACTTCTGGCGACAGGGGGAGATATGGCTACACCTTC. The full variable domain, its missing parts supplied by reference TRBV11-3 and TRBJ1-2, is EAGVVQSPRYKIIEKKQPVAFWCNPISGHNTLYWYLQNLGQGPELLIRYENEEAVDDSQLPKDRFSAERLKGVDSTLKIQPAELGDSAVYLCASTSGDRGRYGYTFGSGTRLTVV.

The chain is built from TRBV11-2 and TRBJ1-6; the match to TRBD1 covers 7 bases. J lost 6 bases, V lost 8 bases, and 10 bases had no gene match. The germline CDR1 and CDR2 sequences are SGHAT and FQNNGV. CDR3 length: 15 amino acids. The CDR3 is CASRSEGARNSPLHF. The CDR3 nucleotides read TGTGCCAGCCGTTCGGAGGGGGCGCGTAATTCACCCCTCCACTTT. The whole variable domain, filled in from reference TRBV11-2 and TRBJ1-6, reads EAGVAQSPRYKIIEKRQSVAFWCNPISGHATLYWYQQILGQGPKLLIQFQNNGVVDDSQLPKDRFSAERLKGVDSTLKIQPAKLEDSAVYLCASRSEGARNSPLHFGNGTRLTVT.

The chain has TRBV27 and TRBJ2-3; TRBD2 matches at 10 bases. Germline lookup yields CDR1 MNHEY and CDR2 SMNVEV (reference sequence). The CDR3 is 15 residues long. Trimming removed 4 bases from V and 2 bases from J; junction bases left unmatched: 3. The CDR3 protein is CASSYSGRPTDTQYF. CDR3 sequence (DNA): TGTGCCAGCAGTTATAGCGGGAGGCCCACAGATACGCAGTATTTT.

In DNA, the CDR3 is TGTGCCAGCAGGCGGACAGGCGTAGTTAGTTCACCCCTCCACTTT. Encoded protein: CASRRTGVVSSPLHF. The chain has TRBV2 and TRBJ1-6, with 7 bases matching TRBD1. This CDR3 contains 15 residues. Germline values: CDR1 SNHLY, CDR2 FYNNEI. J was trimmed by 9 bases and V by 6 bases; bases with no gene match: 11. The full variable domain, its missing parts supplied by reference TRBV2 and TRBJ1-6, is EPEVTQTPSHQVTQMGQEVILRCVPISNHLYFYWYRQILGQKVEFLVSFYNNEISEKSEIFDDQFSVERPDGSNFTLKIRSTKLEDSAMYFCASRRTGVVSSPLHFGNGTRLTVT.

This clone was seen only a few times. The chain has TRBV19 and TRBJ1-2, with TRBD1 as a possible D gene (6 bases). This CDR3 region has 14 residues. V was cut by 5 bases and J by 3 bases, with 13 bases left in between. Looked up from germline, CDR1 is LNHDA and CDR2 is SQIVND (reference sequence). CDR3 bases: TGTGCCAGTAGTGCCCAGGGGACTCACTATGGCTACACCTTC. This gives the protein CASSAQGTHYGYTF.

The chain has TRBV5-1 and TRBJ2-5; 9 bases agree with TRBD1. Per the germline V gene, CDR1 is SGHRS and CDR2 is YFSETQ. The trim removed 4 bases at V and 5 bases at J, leaving 9 bases unmatched. This CDR3 has 15 amino acids. CDR3 sequence: CASSLTDRGGETQYF. The CDR3 region has the DNA TGCGCCAGCAGCCTAACGGACAGGGGCGGGGAGACCCAGTACTTC.

This clone was seen only once. The rearrangement uses TRBV27 and TRBJ1-1, with D unclear. The V end lost 5 bases, the J end lost 3 bases, and 10 bases lay between the germline ends. Germline V CDR1 and CDR2: MNHEY, SMNVEV (reference sequence). The CDR3 runs to 13 residues. The chain's CDR3 is CASSPAMHTEAFF. For the CDR3, the DNA is TGTGCCAGCAGTCCGGCGATGCACACTGAAGCTTTCTTT.

The V gene is TRBV27, the J gene TRBJ1-3, with D unresolved. Looked up from germline, CDR1 is MNHEY and CDR2 is SMNVEV (reference sequence). This CDR3 region has 14 residues. The germline V and J ends were trimmed by 4 bases and 2 bases, with 9 bases remaining between them. The CDR3 DNA sequence: TGTGCCAGCAGTTCCCATGAACCTGGAAACACCATATATTTT. Translated: CASSSHEPGNTIYF.